This TCR beta chain stems from a study of blood T cell repertoires in COVID-19. Whole-study context: The United States, Italy and Spain provided the acute and convalescent COVID-19 samples. In each case, the material was cDNA or gDNA derived from T cells, B-cell-depleted T cells, or PBMCs.

As processed by the authors: Reference gene primer amplification in the assay estimated nucleated cell counts. Only in-frame clones appear in the TCRdb table, and some are missing; sequencing was by immunoSEQ multiplex PCR. For V, J and clone size, that table is used; D and trimming come from the DNA. The sample lists 200,000 to 300,000 clones; 86% were seen once. CDR1 and CDR2 from the germline V gene are SGHKS and YYEKEE (reference sequence). CDR3 length equals 15 residues. The V and J ends lost 6 bases and 6 bases respectively, with 20 bases between them. This TCR came from a woman aged 55-70 years who had recovered from COVID-19. The chain carries TRBV5-5 and TRBJ2-3, with TRBD2 as a possible D gene (6 bases). Sequencing was done on a sample of peripheral blood. The chain's CDR3 is CASIVPWGEEDTQYF. In DNA form, the CDR3 reads TGTGCCAGCATCGTACCCTGGGGGGAGGAGGATACGCAGTATTTT.